The rows below give T cell receptor beta chains drawn from one sample of a study of graft-versus-host responses after intestinal transplantation. Generated by immunoSEQ multiplex PCR, the TCRdb table keeps only in-frame clones and is missing some. The table has approximately 89,000 clones, 80% to 95% seen once; the top ten hold roughly 16%. The material sequenced was PBMCs, taken about 460 days after intestinal transplant. The receptors here all came from a human patient who received an intestinal transplant, so some T cells may come from the graft donor. Each CDR3 is given with its conserved first and last residue. A D gene is named only where the DNA matches it firmly. The size entry is marked missing in some rows and otherwise reads once, few, many or a size class.

size	V	J	D	DNA	CDR3
once	TRBV5-1	TRBJ1-6	.	TGCGCCAGCAGCTTGGCCTCAGATGTCTATAATTCACCCCTCCACTTT	CASSLASDVYNSPLHF
.	TRBV7-3	TRBJ2-1	TRBD2	TGTGCCAGCAGCTTCGGCGGGGGGCCTGACAATGAGCAGTTCTTC	CASSFGGGPDNEQFF
once	TRBV23-1	TRBJ1-3	.	TGCGCCAGCAGTCAATCTTTTTTTACCCGACAGAGGGGCGAAGACTCTGGAAACACCATATATTTT	CASSQSFFTRQRGEDSGNTIYF
.	TRBV19	TRBJ1-1	.	TGTGCCAGTAGTCCTTGGGGGCAGGGCACTGAAGCTTTCTTT	CASSPWGQGTEAFF
.	TRBV5-1	TRBJ2-3	.	TGCGCCAGCAGTATCGGGACGAAGAGCACAGATACGCAGTATTTT	CASSIGTKSTDTQYF
.	TRBV25-1	TRBJ2-5	.	TGTGCCAGCAGTGAATGGCGGTCAGGCAGAGGCGAGACCCAGTACTTC	CASSEWRSGRGETQYF
.	TRBV10-3	TRBJ2-7	TRBD2	TGTGCCACCCGACTAGCGGGGGCCTACGAGCAGTACTTC	CATRLAGAYEQYF
.	TRBV7-9	TRBJ1-2	.	TGTGCCAGCAGCGGGTTGTGGGGGGCTAACTATGGCTACACCTTC	CASSGLWGANYGYTF
.	TRBV6-5	TRBJ1-6	.	TGTGCCAGCAGCCAGGCAGGGGCCGATAATTCACCCCTCCACTTT	CASSQAGADNSPLHF
once	TRBV7-6	TRBJ2-7	TRBD1	TGTGCCAGCAGCCCTATTGACAGGGGGGTTTACGAGCAGTACTTC	CASSPIDRGVYEQYF
.	TRBV6-5	TRBJ2-7	.	TGTGCCAGCAGCCGGCCCGGGGCGAGCTCCTACGAGCAGTACTTC	CASSRPGASSYEQYF
.	TRBV7-8	TRBJ2-1	.	TGTGCCAGCAGCCCCCGGGCAGACTCCAATGAGCAGTTCTTC	CASSPRADSNEQFF
.	TRBV7-8	TRBJ2-2	.	TGTGCCAGCAGCTTAGTACGTTGGACGTCCACCGGGGAGCTGTTTTTT	CASSLVRWTSTGELFF
.	TRBV4-1	TRBJ1-1	.	TGCGCCACTACGACAATGTTGAGGGCGAACACTGAAGCTTTCTTT	CATTTMLRANTEAFF
.	TRBV7-3	TRBJ1-1	.	TGTGCCAGCAGCTTCCAGGGAGGCACTGAAGCTTTCTTT	CASSFQGGTEAFF
.	TRBV18	TRBJ2-7	.	TGTGCCAGCTCACCACCCGGGGAGCTCCTGTACTTC	CASSPPGELLYF
.	TRBV18	TRBJ1-1	TRBD1	TGTGCCAGCTCACCGAACCCCACAGGGGAGGGGGCTTTCTTT	CASSPNPTGEGAFF
.	TRBV7-2	TRBJ2-3	TRBD2	TGTGCCAGCAGCTTCAGGAAGACTAGCGGGGGACCAAACACAGATACGCAGTATTTT	CASSFRKTSGGPNTDTQYF
.	TRBV2	TRBJ1-4	.	TGTGCCAGCAGTGAAGGGGGGAGTGTGGCCTATAATGAAAAACTGTTTTTT	CASSEGGSVAYNEKLFF
.	TRBV11-1	TRBJ1-2	TRBD1	TGTGCCAGCAGTGACAGGGCGGACTACACCTTC	CASSDRADYTF
.	TRBV9	TRBJ2-1	TRBD1	TGTGCCAGCACCGGACAGGCTGACTACAATGAGCAGTTCTTC	CASTGQADYNEQFF
.	TRBV6-5	TRBJ1-1	.	TGTGCCAGCAGTCCCTTTGGCGCAAACACTGAAGCTTTCTTT	CASSPFGANTEAFF
.	TRBV6-1	TRBJ1-2	TRBD1	TGTGCCAGCAGTGAAGTGGGACAGCCTCGGTATGGCTACACCTTC	CASSEVGQPRYGYTF
.	TRBV13	TRBJ2-5	TRBD2	TGTGCCAGCAGCCCTAGGACTAGCGGGGGGGTACAAGAGACCCAGTACTTC	CASSPRTSGGVQETQYF
.	TRBV6-1	TRBJ1-1	.	TGTGCCAGCATCCCGCTGGGGGGGTCTCCTGAAGCTTTCTTT	CASIPLGGSPEAFF
.	TRBV6-1	TRBJ1-2	TRBD1	TGTGCCAGCAGTGGGACAGGAACTTCTAACTATGGCTACACCTTC	CASSGTGTSNYGYTF
.	TRBV7-8	TRBJ2-5	.	TGTGCCAGCACCCGGTTTCAGGGGGGTTATTCGTTTCGCCAAGAGACCCAGTACTTC	CASTRFQGGYSFRQETQYF
few	TRBV7-2	TRBJ1-1	TRBD1	TGTGCCAGCAGCTTTTCCCTAGACAGGGTTACTGAAGCTTTCTTT	CASSFSLDRVTEAFF
.	TRBV6-6	TRBJ1-1	.	.	CASSTSTGMNTEAFF
.	TRBV6-1	TRBJ2-7	.	TGTGCCAGCAGTGATAGGGGCTACGAGCAGTACTTC	CASSDRGYEQYF
.	TRBV7-3	TRBJ2-6	.	TGTGCCAGCAGCTTTCAGGGCAGGGCGGTCTCTGGGGCCAACGTCCTGACTTTC	CASSFQGRAVSGANVLTF
.	TRBV5-1	TRBJ1-1	.	TGCGCCAGCAGCTTGGGGTCTGTTAACACTGAAGCTTTCTTT	CASSLGSVNTEAFF
.	TRBV5-1	TRBJ1-1	.	TGCGCCAGCAGCTTGTCAGGGGCAAACACTGAAGCTTTCTTT	CASSLSGANTEAFF
.	TRBV6-5	TRBJ1-2	TRBD1	TGTGCCAGCAGTCCAACAGGGGGTTCTCACTATGGCTACACCTTC	CASSPTGGSHYGYTF
once	TRBV7-9	TRBJ1-5	.	TGTGCCAGCAGCCCGGGGGGGAATCAGCCCCAGCATTTT	CASSPGGNQPQHF
.	TRBV11-2	TRBJ2-1	TRBD2	TGTGCCAGTAACGACCCGGGACTAGCGGGTAGTGAGCAGTTCTTC	CASNDPGLAGSEQFF
.	TRBV9	TRBJ2-5	.	TGTGCCAGCAGCGTAGCTACTAGCCCCAAAGAGACCCAGTACTTC	CASSVATSPKETQYF
.	TRBV11-3	TRBJ2-1	.	TGTGCCAGCAGCTTACAAGGGGCGAATGAGCAGTTCTTC	CASSLQGANEQFF
.	TRBV18	TRBJ1-5	.	TGTGCCAGCTCACCCGGGGGCCCGGGGCAGCCCCAGCATTTT	CASSPGGPGQPQHF
.	TRBV7-9	TRBJ1-4	.	TGTGCCAGCGGCCAGAGGGCGCGTGGTAATGAAAAACTGTTTTTT	CASGQRARGNEKLFF
.	TRBV7-9	TRBJ2-5	TRBD1	TGTGCCAGCAGCTCCGCGCCCGGACAGGGGGAGACCCAGTACTTC	CASSSAPGQGETQYF
.	TRBV28	TRBJ2-5	TRBD1	TGTGCCAGCAGTTTCCTCGGGACAGAGGCCCAGTACTTC	CASSFLGTEAQYF
.	TRBV9	TRBJ1-2	TRBD1	TGTGCCAGCAGCGGCTCAGGACAGGGGGTTGGGTACAACTATGGCTACACCTTC	CASSGSGQGVGYNYGYTF